Given below is one T cell receptor beta chain in context. The antigen it recognizes is unknown. No much larger clone is present one base from it, and per-base qualities are unavailable. Reading the label with the study, this specimen's time point is: after preoperative PTX-NDP chemotherapy. Before surgery, patients were given paclitaxel-nedaplatin as preoperative chemotherapy. These data belong to a study of esophageal squamous cell carcinoma under preoperative chemotherapy (dated by TCRdb to about 2018). In terms of the full investigation: The study profiled TCR repertoires of both peripheral blood T cells and tumor-infiltrating lymphocytes. The effects of paclitaxel-nedaplatin chemotherapy on T-cell receptor repertoires in patients with esophageal squamous cell carcinoma were assessed. Repertoires from samples taken before paclitaxel-nedaplatin therapy were compared with repertoires from samples taken after paclitaxel-nedaplatin therapy. The cohort comprised roughly five patients with primary esophageal squamous cell carcinoma. The study at large found these results: Paclitaxel-nedaplatin therapy induced immediate and substantial clonotype frequency changes, with contraction more likely among abundant clones than amplification. The cohort was small, with only five patients with esophageal squamous cell carcinoma analyzed. A significant increase in TCR diversity was observed in peripheral T cells after chemotherapy, whereas no such increase was observed in tumor-infiltrating lymphocytes. Post-treatment tumor-infiltrating lymphocytes appeared partly derived from peripheral T cells migrating into the tumor, not solely from local clonal changes.

The receptor library was made with PCR. Sequencer: HiSeq X Ten. TCR repertoires were characterized by high-throughput sequencing. TCRdb handled the public reads itself, with Q25 trimming in fastp and clone calling in MiXCR, and kept productive beta chains. One record per CDR3 amino acid sequence lists the most common genes and DNA. This sample is represented by about 20,000 distinct CDR3 sequences; about 45% of them were singletons. The top ten clonotypes cover 25% to 35% of the sample. Including the terminal cysteine and phenylalanine, the CDR3 comprises 16 residues. Of the read, only the CDR3 DNA is kept; its 48 bases are in frame from base 1. Via the germline V gene, CDR1 is SGHAT and CDR2 FQNNGV.

The rearranged segments are TRBV11-2 and TRBJ2-3; the D gene is perhaps TRBD1 or TRBD2, as each covers 6 bases. The tail of the sequence fits TRBJ2-5 better, so the J call may be wrong. This sample was obtained from a patient given preoperative chemotherapy. The TCR comes from a human donor with esophageal squamous cell carcinoma. The donor label of this sample is uncertain. The base sequence is TGTGCCAGCACGGGGTCCGGGGGCCGCACCCAAGAGACCCAGTACTTC. It is translated as CASTGSGGRTQETQYF.